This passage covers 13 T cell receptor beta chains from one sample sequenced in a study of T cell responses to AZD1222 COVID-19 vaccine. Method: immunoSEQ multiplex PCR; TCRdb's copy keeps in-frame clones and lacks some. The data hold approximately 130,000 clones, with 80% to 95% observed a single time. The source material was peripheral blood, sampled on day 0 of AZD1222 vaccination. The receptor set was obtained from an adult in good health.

DNA of the CDR3: TGTGCCAGCAGGAAAGGGGGTCAGCCCCAGCATTTT. Translating it yields CASRKGGQPQHF. The genes are TRBV6-5 and TRBJ1-5, with D perhaps matching TRBD1 (6 bases). V was cut by 6 bases and J by 6 bases, with 9 bases left in between. This CDR3 is built from 12 residues. The germline V gene has CDR1 MNHEY and CDR2 SVGAGI.

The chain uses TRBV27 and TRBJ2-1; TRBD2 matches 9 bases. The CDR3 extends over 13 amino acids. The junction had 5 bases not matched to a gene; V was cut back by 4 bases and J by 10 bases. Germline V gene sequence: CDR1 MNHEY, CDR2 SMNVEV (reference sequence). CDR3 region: CASSYRTSEEQFF. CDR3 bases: TGTGCCAGCAGTTATCGGACTAGCGAGGAGCAGTTCTTC.

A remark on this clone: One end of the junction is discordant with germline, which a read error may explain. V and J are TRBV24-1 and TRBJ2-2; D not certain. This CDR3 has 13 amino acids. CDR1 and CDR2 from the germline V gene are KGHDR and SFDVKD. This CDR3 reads CATSLQNPGELFF. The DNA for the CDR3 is TGTGCCACCAGTCTACAGAACCCCGGGGAGCTGTTTTTT.

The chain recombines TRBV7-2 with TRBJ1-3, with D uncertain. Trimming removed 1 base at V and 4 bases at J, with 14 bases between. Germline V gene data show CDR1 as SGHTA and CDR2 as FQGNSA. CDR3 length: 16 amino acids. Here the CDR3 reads CASSLVSRVSGNTIYF. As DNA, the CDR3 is TGTGCCAGCAGCTTAGTTTCGAGGGTATCCGGAAACACCATATATTTT.

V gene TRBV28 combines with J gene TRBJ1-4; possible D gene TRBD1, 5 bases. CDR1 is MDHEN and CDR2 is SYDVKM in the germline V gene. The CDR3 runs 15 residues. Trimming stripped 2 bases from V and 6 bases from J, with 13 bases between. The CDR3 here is CASSLQGMGDEKLFF. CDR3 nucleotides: TGTGCCAGCAGTTTACAAGGGATGGGGGATGAAAAACTGTTTTTT.

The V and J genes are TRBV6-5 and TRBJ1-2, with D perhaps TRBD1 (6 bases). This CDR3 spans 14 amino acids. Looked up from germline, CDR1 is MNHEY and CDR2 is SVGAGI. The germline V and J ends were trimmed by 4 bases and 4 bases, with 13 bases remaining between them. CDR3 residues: CASSSNTGTYGYTF. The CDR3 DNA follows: TGTGCCAGCAGTTCCAATACAGGGACCTATGGCTACACCTTC.

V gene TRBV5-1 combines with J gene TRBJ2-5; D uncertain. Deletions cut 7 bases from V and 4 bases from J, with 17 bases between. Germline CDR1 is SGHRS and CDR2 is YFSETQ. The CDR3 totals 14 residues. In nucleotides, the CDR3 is TGCGCCAGCGCCGTTGGGCTAGGAGTAGAGACCCAGTACTTC. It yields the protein CASAVGLGVETQYF.

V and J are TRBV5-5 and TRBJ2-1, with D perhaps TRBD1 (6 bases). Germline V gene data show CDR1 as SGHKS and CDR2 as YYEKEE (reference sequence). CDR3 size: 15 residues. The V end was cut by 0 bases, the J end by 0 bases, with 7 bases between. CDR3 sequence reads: CASSLGTASYNEQFF. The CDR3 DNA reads TGTGCCAGCAGCTTGGGGACAGCCTCCTACAATGAGCAGTTCTTC.

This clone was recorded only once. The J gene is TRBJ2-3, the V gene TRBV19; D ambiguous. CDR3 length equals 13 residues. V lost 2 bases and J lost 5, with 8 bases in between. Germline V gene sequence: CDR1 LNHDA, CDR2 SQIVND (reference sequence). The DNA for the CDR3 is TGTGCCAGTAGTATAACCCGAGGAGATACGCAGTATTTT. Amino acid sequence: CASSITRGDTQYF.

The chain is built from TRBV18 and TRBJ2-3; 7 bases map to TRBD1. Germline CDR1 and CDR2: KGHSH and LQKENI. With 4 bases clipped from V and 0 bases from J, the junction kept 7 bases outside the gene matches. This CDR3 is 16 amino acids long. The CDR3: CASSLRTGFSTDTQYF. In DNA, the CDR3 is TGTGCCAGCTCACTTCGGACAGGATTTAGCACAGATACGCAGTATTTT.

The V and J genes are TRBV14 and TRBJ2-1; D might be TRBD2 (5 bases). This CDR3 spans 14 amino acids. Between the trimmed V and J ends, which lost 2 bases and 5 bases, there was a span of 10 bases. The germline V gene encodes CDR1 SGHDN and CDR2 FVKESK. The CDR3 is CASSQKTRDNEQFF. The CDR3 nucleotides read TGTGCCAGCAGCCAAAAAACTAGAGACAATGAGCAGTTCTTC. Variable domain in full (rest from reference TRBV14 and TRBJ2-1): EAGVTQFPSHSVIEKGQTVTLRCDPISGHDNLYWYRRVMGKEIKFLLHFVKESKQDESGMPNNRFLAERTGGTYSTLKVQPAELEDSGVYFCASSQKTRDNEQFFGPGTRLTVL.

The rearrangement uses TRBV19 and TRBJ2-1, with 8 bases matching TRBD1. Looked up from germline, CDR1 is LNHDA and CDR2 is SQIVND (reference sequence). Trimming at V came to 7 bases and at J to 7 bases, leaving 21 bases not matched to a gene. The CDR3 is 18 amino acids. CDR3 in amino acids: CASMPGQGTGSRYNEQFF. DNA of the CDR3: TGTGCCAGTATGCCCGGACAGGGTACCGGATCCAGGTATAATGAGCAGTTCTTC.

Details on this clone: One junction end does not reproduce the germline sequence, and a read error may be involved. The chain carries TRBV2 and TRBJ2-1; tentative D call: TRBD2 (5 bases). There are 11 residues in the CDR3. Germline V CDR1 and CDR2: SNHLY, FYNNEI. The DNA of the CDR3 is TGTGCCAGCAGGGCCGGACTTTCTCTGCTCTTC. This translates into CASRAGLSLLF.